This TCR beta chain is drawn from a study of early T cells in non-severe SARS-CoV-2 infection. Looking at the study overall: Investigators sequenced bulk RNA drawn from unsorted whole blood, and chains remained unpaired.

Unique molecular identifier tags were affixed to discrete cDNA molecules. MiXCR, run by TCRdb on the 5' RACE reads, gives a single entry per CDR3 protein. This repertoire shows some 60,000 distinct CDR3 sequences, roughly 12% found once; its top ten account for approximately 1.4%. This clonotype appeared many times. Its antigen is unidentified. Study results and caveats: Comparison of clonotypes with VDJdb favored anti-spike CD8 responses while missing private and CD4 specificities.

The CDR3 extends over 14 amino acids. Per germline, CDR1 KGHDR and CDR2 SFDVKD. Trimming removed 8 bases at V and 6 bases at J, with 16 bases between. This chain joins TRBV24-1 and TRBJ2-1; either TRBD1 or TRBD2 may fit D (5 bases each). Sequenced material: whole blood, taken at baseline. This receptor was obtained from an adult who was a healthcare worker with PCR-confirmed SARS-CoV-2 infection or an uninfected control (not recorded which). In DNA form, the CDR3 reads TGTGCCACCAAAGCAACGATGGGGGTCAATGAGCAGTTCTTC. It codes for CATKATMGVNEQFF.